This T cell receptor beta chain stems from a study of T cells in Graves' hyperthyroidism and ophthalmopathy. Study-wide results and limits: Most thyroid clonotypes expanded above 0.001 were also detected in blood.

Concerning this clonotype: Its antigen is not identified. At one boundary the junction diverges from the germline segment, which might be a read error.

The diagnostic basis comprised clinical symptoms, serum thyroxine and TRAb, thyroid ultrasound and orbital computed tomography. The germline V gene has CDR1 SGHVS and CDR2 FNYEAQ. The CDR3 loop spans 15 amino acids. TCR beta CDR3 sequences were amplified from RNA transcripts. The HTBI primer set drove a first-round RT-PCR of the TCR CDR3. TCRdb fed the multiplex PCR reads into MiXCR, producing one record per CDR3 protein. Of under 700,000 distinct CDR3 sequences listed, 46% were seen once; the top ten hold just under 8.5%. J is TRBJ1-1 and V is TRBV7-6, with D possibly being TRBD1 (6 bases). This receptor was identified in a woman between 18 and 30 years old with Graves' hyperthyroidism. Input material: peripheral blood or thyroid tissue (not recorded which). The CDR3 DNA reads TGCGCCAGCAGCCAAGCAGCAGGGGTTCACACTGAAGCTTTCTTT. Its protein is CASSQAAGVHTEAFF.